The T cell receptor beta chain described here comes from a study of breast tumors, draining lymph nodes, adjacent tissues. Study-level results: Data only fit, rather than demonstrated, lymph node origin of most tumor T cells. Tumor and nontumor repertoires were significantly more similar in luminal-like than in basal-like breast cancer. Findings are consistent with lymph node origin and intratumoral expansion of most tumor T cells. Tumor repertoires ranked between lymph nodes and nontumor tissue in diversity, with V and J gene preferences.

Using its own MiXCR run on the multiplex PCR reads, TCRdb lists one record per CDR3 protein. The sample consists of about 180,000 distinct CDR3 sequences, approximately 33% of them appearing once. This clonotype was detected ten times or more. The antigen is unknown. Axillary draining lymph nodes of breast cancer patients supplied the node samples. Sequenced input: axillary lymph node tissue. The receptor's source is a female donor with breast cancer. Some clones in this sample may be carry-over from other donors' samples.

The CDR3: CASRPQGAPYNEQFF. In DNA form, the CDR3 reads TGTGCCAGCAGGCCCCAGGGGGCCCCCTACAATGAGCAGTTCTTC. This chain joins TRBV7-6 and TRBJ2-1; 8 bases fit TRBD1. The CDR3 has 15 residues. V shed 6 bases, J shed 2 bases, and the junction held 6 bases outside the gene matches. Germline V gives CDR1 SGHVS, CDR2 FNYEAQ. Together with reference TRBV7-6 and TRBJ2-1, the CDR3 gives the full variable domain: GAGVSQSPRYKVTKRGQDVALRCDPISGHVSLYWYRQALGQGPEFLTYFNYEAQQDKSGLPNDRFSAERPEGSISTLTIQRTEQRDSAMYRCASRPQGAPYNEQFFGPGTRLTVL.